These T cell receptor beta chains were read from a single sample in a study of long-term antiretroviral therapy in people with HIV. The assay was immunoSEQ multiplex PCR, and TCRdb's table has in-frame clones only and misses some. Among some 27,000 clones listed, over 80% were seen once. The material sequenced was unsorted PBMCs, taken 0.4 years after starting antiretroviral therapy. The source of these receptors is a man between 18 and 35 years old with HIV. The CDR3 runs from the conserved cysteine through the conserved F or W. The D gene is left open where the match is weak. Size is omitted from some rows. Given values are once, few, many or a class for expanded clones.

D,J,size,V,DNA,CDR3
NA,TRBJ2-5,NA,TRBV9,TGTGCCAGCAGCCCCTTCGTTGGGGCGCGCCAAGAGACCCAGTACTTC,CASSPFVGARQETQYF
NA,TRBJ2-3,NA,TRBV5-6,TGTGCCAGCAGCTTGGGAGACAGGACAGATACGCAGTATTTT,CASSLGDRTDTQYF
TRBD1,TRBJ2-1,NA,TRBV7-8,TGTGCCAGCAGCTTAGCGGGGACAGGGGGCCATGAGCAGTTCTTC,CASSLAGTGGHEQFF
TRBD1,TRBJ1-1,NA,TRBV7-9,TGTGCCAGCAGCTTCGACAGGGGGACTGAAGCTTTCTTT,CASSFDRGTEAFF
TRBD1,TRBJ2-1,NA,TRBV4-3,TGCGCCAGCAGCCTTCGAGGCCAGGGGGCAGATGAGCAGTTCTTC,CASSLRGQGADEQFF
NA,TRBJ2-6,NA,TRBV7-2,TGTGCCAGCAGACTAACCGGGGGCATGGGGGCCAACGTCCTGACTTTC,CASRLTGGMGANVLTF
NA,TRBJ2-3,NA,TRBV27,TGTGCCAGCAGTTTAAGAGCGAGGGGGATCATGGCAGATACGCAGTATTTT,CASSLRARGIMADTQYF
NA,TRBJ2-1,NA,TRBV13,TGTGCCAGCAGCCTAAGATCGATGCACGTCGATGAGCAGTTCTTC,CASSLRSMHVDEQFF
NA,TRBJ1-3,NA,TRBV6-1,TGTGCCAGCAGTGAAGGGCCTGGAAACACCATATATTTT,CASSEGPGNTIYF
NA,TRBJ2-1,once,TRBV11-2,TGTGCCAGCAGCTTACGAGGTGGGGTGGGAGTCAGTAGTGAGCAGTTCTTC,CASSLRGGVGVSSEQFF
TRBD1,TRBJ1-4,NA,TRBV9,TGTGCCAGCAGCCCAGGGACAGGGGATGAAAAACTGTTTTTT,CASSPGTGDEKLFF
TRBD2,TRBJ2-5,NA,TRBV9,TGTGCCAGCAGCACGGGACTAGCGGCCACCCCTGGGGAGGCCCAGTACTTC,CASSTGLAATPGEAQYF
NA,TRBJ2-1,NA,TRBV19,TGTGCCAGTAGTATCAGGGGGGCAGACAATGAGCAGTTCTTC,CASSIRGADNEQFF
NA,TRBJ2-3,NA,TRBV7-2,TGTGCCAGCAGCCCGACCCCCCGGGACACAGATACGCAGTATTTT,CASSPTPRDTDTQYF
TRBD1,TRBJ1-1,NA,TRBV5-6,TGTGCCAGCAGCCCGACAGGGAGGGGTACTGAAGCTTTCTTT,CASSPTGRGTEAFF
NA,TRBJ1-3,NA,TRBV21-1,TGTGCCAGCAGCAAAGCGTTCGGGCAGGTACGGCCTTCCTCTGGAAACACCATATATTTT,CASSKAFGQVRPSSGNTIYF
TRBD2,TRBJ2-1,NA,TRBV18,TGTGCCAGCTCACCTAGCGGGACCTACAATGAGCAGTTCTTC,CASSPSGTYNEQFF
NA,TRBJ2-2,NA,TRBV19,TGTGCCAGTAGTTTGCGTGTCAGGGAGCCGCTGTTTTTT,CASSLRVREPLFF
NA,TRBJ2-3,NA,TRBV6-6,TGTGCCAGCCACGAAGGGGGGGGCTTCACAGATACGCAGTATTTT,CASHEGGGFTDTQYF
TRBD1,TRBJ1-1,NA,TRBV6-6,TGTGCCAGCAGTTACGTTGACAGGGGCACTGAAGCTTTCTTT,CASSYVDRGTEAFF
NA,TRBJ1-2,NA,TRBV7-8,TGTGCCAGCAGCTTAGGAGGGACTTGGGGCTACACCTTC,CASSLGGTWGYTF
NA,TRBJ2-3,NA,TRBV14,TGTGCCAGCAGCCCCGACGCGGGGTCTCACTTGCGGGATACGCAGTATTTT,CASSPDAGSHLRDTQYF
NA,TRBJ1-2,NA,TRBV7-2,TGTGCCAGCAGCCCGGGACGGACTTCTAGCTTGTATGGCTACACCTTC,CASSPGRTSSLYGYTF
NA,TRBJ2-7,NA,TRBV29-1,TGCAGCGCCCTAAGGGGCCTCTCCTACGAGCAGTACTTC,CSALRGLSYEQYF
NA,TRBJ1-1,NA,TRBV27,TGTGCCAGCAGTTTATTTAGTCCCGGGAACACTGAAGCTTTCTTT,CASSLFSPGNTEAFF
TRBD2,TRBJ2-1,NA,TRBV9,TGTGCCAGCAGCGTAGGCGGGAGGCAGTACAATGAGCAGTTCTTC,CASSVGGRQYNEQFF
TRBD1,TRBJ1-2,once,TRBV7-9,TGTGCCAGCAGCTTTGTACGCGCGGAAGAGGACAGGGGCGCTTCTGGCTACACCTTC,CASSFVRAEEDRGASGYTF
NA,TRBJ1-1,NA,TRBV6-1,TGTGCCAGCAGTGAATCCCAGGGACTGAACACTGAAGCTTTCTTT,CASSESQGLNTEAFF